This entry features one T cell receptor beta chain sequence. The target antigen is unknown. The data were obtained in a study of T cell repertoires in cytomegalovirus infection. Study as a whole: Both CMV infection and a matching HLA type were indicated by public TCR beta signatures.

In TCRdb, the reads were re-called with MiXCR into one record per CDR3 protein. There are 650,000 to 850,000 distinct CDR3 sequences in the sample; 25% to 35% occur only once, and about an eighth lies in the top ten. Per the germline V gene, CDR1 is MNHNS and CDR2 is SASEGT. CDR3 length: 14 amino acids. V shed 2 bases, J shed 7 bases, and the junction held 6 bases outside the gene matches. This TCR was recovered from a human donor in good health (CMV status not recorded). Some clones in this sample may be carry-over from other donors' samples. V and J are TRBV6-1 and TRBJ2-7, with 9 positions matching TRBD1. The material sequenced was cultured CD8+ T cells from PBMCs, taken from culture after CMV antigen stimulation. The CDR3 DNA reads TGTGCCAGCAGTGAATGGACAGGGGAAGGGGAGCAGTACGTC. It codes for CASSEWTGEGEQYV.